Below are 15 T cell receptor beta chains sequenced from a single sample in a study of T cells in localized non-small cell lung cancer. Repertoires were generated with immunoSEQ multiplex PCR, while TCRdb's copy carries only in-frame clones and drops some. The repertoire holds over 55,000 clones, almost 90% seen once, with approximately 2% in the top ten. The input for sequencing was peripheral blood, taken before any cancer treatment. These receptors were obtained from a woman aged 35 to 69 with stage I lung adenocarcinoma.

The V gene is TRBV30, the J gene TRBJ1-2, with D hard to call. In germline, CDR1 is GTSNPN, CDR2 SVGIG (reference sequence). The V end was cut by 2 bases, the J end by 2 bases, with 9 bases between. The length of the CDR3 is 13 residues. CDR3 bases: TGTGCCTGGAGTTCCACTGCAAACTATGGCTACACCTTC. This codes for CAWSSTANYGYTF. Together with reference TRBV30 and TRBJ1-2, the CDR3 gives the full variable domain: SQTIHQWPATLVQPVGSPLSLECTVEGTSNPNLYWYRQAAGRGLQLLFYSVGIGQISSEVPQNLSASRPQDRQFILSSKKLLLSDSGFYLCAWSSTANYGYTFGSGTRLTVV.

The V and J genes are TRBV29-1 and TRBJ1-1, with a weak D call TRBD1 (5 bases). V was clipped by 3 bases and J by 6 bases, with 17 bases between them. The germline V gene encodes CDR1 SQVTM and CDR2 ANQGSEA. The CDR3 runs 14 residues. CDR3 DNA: TGCAGCGTTGAGTGGCAGGGCCTCCTTGCTGAAGCTTTCTTT. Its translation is CSVEWQGLLAEAFF.

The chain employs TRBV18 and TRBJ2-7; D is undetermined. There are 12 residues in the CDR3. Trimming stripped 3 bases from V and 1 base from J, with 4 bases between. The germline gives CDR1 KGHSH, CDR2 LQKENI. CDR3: CASSPPSYEQYF. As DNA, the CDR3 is TGTGCCAGCTCACCGCCGTCCTACGAGCAGTACTTC.

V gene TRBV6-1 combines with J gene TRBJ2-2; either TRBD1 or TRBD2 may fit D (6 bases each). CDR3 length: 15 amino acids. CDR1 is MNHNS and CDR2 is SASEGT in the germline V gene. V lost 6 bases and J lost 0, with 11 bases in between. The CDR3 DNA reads TGTGCCAGCAGCCGGGGGCCCACGAACACCGGGGAGCTGTTTTTT. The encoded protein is CASSRGPTNTGELFF.

CDR3 coding DNA: TGTGCCAGCAGCCTACCAGGGGCCAGCTATAATTCACCCCTCCACTTT. Protein: CASSLPGASYNSPLHF. This sequence joins TRBV5-5 and TRBJ1-6; TRBD1 is a possible D gene (6 bases). The CDR3 is 16 amino acids. Germline V gene sequence: CDR1 SGHKS, CDR2 YYEKEE (reference sequence). The V end lost 4 bases, the J end lost 3 bases, and 14 bases lay between the germline ends.

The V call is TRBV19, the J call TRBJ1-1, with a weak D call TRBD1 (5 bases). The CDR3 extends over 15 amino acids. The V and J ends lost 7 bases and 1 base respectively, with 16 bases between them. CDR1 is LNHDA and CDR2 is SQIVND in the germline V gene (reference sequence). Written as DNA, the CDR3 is TGTGCCAGTAAACAAACGCAGGGCTCGAACACTGAAGCTTTCTTT. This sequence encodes CASKQTQGSNTEAFF.

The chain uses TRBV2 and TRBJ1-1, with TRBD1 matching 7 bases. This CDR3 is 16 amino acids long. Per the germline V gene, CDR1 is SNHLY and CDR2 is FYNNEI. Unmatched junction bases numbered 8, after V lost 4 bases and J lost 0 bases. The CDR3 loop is CASSGQGRLLNTEAFF. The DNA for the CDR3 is TGTGCCAGCAGTGGACAGGGAAGACTTCTGAACACTGAAGCTTTCTTT.

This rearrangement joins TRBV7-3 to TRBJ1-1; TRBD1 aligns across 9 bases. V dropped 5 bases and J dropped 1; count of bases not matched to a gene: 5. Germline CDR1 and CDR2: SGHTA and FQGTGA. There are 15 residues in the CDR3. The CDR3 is CASSPRQGENTEAFF. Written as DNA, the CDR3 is TGTGCCAGCAGCCCAAGACAGGGGGAGAACACTGAAGCTTTCTTT.

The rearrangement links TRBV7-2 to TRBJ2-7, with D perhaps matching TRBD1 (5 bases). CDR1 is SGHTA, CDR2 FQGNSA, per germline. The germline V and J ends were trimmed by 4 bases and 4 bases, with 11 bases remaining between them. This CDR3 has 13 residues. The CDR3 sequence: CASSWQGSYEQYF. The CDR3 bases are TGTGCCAGCAGCTGGCAGGGAAGTTACGAGCAGTACTTC. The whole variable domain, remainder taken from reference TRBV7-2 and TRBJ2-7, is GAGVSQSPSNKVTEKGKDVELRCDPISGHTALYWYRQSLGQGLEFLIYFQGNSAPDKSGLPSDRFSAERTGGSVSTLTIQRTQQEDSAVYLCASSWQGSYEQYFGPGTRLTVT.

The DNA of the CDR3 is TGTGCCAGCAGCGTAGAAGGGACCCGCGGCTACACCTTC. It specifies CASSVEGTRGYTF. The chain links TRBV9 to TRBJ1-2; possibly TRBD1 for D (5 bases). V was shortened by 0 bases and J by 8 bases, with 11 bases between the two germline ends. The CDR3 consists of 13 residues. CDR1 SGDLS and CDR2 YYNGEE come from the germline V gene.

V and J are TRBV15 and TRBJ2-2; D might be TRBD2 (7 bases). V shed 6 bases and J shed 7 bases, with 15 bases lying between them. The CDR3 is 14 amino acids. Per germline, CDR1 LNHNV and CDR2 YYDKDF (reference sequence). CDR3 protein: CATSPRGGVGELFF. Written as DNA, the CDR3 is TGTGCCACCAGTCCTAGAGGGGGGGTCGGGGAGCTGTTTTTT.

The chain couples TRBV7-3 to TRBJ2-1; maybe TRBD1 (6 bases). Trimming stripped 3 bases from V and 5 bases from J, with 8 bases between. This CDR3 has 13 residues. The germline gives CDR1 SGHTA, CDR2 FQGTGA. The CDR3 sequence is CASSLGTNNEQFF. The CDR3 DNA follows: TGTGCCAGCAGCTTGGGGACAAACAATGAGCAGTTCTTC.

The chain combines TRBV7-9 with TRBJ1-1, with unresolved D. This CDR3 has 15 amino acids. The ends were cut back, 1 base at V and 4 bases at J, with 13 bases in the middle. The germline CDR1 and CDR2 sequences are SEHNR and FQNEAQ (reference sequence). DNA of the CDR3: TGTGCCAGCAGCTTAGATCAACGAGGGTTCACTGAAGCTTTCTTT. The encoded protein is CASSLDQRGFTEAFF.

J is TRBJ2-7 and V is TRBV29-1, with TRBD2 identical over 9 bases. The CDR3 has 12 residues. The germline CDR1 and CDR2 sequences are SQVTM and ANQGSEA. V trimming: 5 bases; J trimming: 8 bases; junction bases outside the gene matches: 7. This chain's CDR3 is CSVMREGRKQYF. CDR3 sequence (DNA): TGCAGCGTTATGCGGGAGGGCCGCAAGCAGTACTTC.

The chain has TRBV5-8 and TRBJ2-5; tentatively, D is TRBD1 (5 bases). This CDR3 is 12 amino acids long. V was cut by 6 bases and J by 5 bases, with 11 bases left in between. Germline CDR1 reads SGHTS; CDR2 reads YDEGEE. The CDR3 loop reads CASTGLGETQYF. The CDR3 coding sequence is TGTGCCAGCACAGGGCTTGGGGAGACCCAGTACTTC.